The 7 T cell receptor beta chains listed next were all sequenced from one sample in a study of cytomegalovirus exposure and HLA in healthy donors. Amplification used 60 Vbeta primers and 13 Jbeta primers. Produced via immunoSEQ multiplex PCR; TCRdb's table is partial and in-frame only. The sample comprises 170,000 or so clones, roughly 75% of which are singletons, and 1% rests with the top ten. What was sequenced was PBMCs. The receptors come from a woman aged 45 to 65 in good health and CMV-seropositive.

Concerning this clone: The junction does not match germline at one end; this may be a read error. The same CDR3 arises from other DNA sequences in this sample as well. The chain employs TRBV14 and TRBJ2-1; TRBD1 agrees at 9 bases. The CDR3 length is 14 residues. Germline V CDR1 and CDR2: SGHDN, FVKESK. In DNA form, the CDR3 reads TGTGCTAGCAGCTCACACAGGGGGCCTTATGAGCAGTTCTTC. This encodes CASSSHRGPYEQFF.

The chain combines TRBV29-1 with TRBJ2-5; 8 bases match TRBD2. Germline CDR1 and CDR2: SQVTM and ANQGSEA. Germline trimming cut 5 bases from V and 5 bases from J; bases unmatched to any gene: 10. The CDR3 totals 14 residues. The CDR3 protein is CSVNRGGLGETQYF. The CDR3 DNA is TGCAGCGTTAACCGGGGGGGCCTGGGGGAGACCCAGTACTTC.

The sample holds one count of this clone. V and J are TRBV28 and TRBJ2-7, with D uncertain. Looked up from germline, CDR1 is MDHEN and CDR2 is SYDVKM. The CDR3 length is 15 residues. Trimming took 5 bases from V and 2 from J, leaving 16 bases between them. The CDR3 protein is CASSPILAGAYEQYF. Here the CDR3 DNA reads TGTGCCAGCAGTCCTATCCTGGCAGGCGCCTACGAGCAGTACTTC.

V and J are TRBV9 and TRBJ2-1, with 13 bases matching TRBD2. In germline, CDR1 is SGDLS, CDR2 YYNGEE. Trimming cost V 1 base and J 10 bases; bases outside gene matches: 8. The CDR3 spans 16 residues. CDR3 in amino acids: CASSVTSGRAVAEQFF. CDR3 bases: TGTGCCAGCAGCGTAACTAGCGGGAGGGCCGTCGCCGAGCAGTTCTTC.

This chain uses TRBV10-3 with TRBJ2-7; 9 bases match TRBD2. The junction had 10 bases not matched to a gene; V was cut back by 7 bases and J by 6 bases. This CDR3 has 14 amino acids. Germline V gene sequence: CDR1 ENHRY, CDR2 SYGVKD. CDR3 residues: CAIKGSGSQGEQYF. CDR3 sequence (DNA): TGTGCCATCAAGGGTAGCGGGAGTCAGGGCGAGCAGTACTTC.

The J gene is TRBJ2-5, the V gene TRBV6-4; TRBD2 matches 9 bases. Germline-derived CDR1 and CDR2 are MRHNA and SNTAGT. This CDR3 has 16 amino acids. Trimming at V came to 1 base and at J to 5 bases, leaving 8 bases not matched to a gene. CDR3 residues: CASSDCTRGGRETQYF. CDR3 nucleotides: TGTGCCAGCAGTGACTGTACGCGGGGGGGCCGTGAGACCCAGTACTTC.

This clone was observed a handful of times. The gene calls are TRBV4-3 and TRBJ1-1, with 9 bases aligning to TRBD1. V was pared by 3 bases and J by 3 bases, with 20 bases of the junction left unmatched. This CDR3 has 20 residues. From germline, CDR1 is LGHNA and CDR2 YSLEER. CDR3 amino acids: CASSHQTRGGQGGFYTEAFF. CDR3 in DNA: TGCGCCAGCAGCCATCAGACGAGAGGGGGACAGGGAGGGTTTTACACTGAAGCTTTCTTT.